These 8 T cell receptor beta chains were sequenced from one sample in a study of cytomegalovirus exposure and HLA in healthy donors. PCR used 60 Vbeta primers and 13 Jbeta primers. Method: immunoSEQ multiplex PCR; TCRdb's copy keeps in-frame clones and lacks some. The sample carries approximately 100,000 clones, 60% to 85% recorded once. The material sequenced was PBMCs. The receptors originated from a male donor in good health and CMV-seropositive.

In its sample, this clone was seen once. V is TRBV5-1 and J is TRBJ2-3, with unresolved D. V shed 4 bases and J shed 0 bases, with 15 bases lying between them. The length of the CDR3 is 16 residues. Per germline, CDR1 SGHRS and CDR2 YFSETQ. The CDR3: CASSPQTRTSTDTQYF. The CDR3 DNA sequence: TGCGCCAGCAGCCCTCAGACACGTACTAGCACAGATACGCAGTATTTT.

The V gene is TRBV7-2, the J gene TRBJ1-4; TRBD1 aligns across 8 bases. The CDR3 runs 14 residues. Germline V CDR1 and CDR2: SGHTA, FQGNSA. With V trimmed by 2 bases and J by 7 bases, 3 bases remained unmatched. CDR3 nucleotide sequence: TGTGCCAGCAGCTTAACAGGGGGGAGTGAAAAACTGTTTTTT. This encodes CASSLTGGSEKLFF. Together with reference TRBV7-2 and TRBJ1-4, the CDR3 gives the full variable domain: GAGVSQSPSNKVTEKGKDVELRCDPISGHTALYWYRQSLGQGLEFLIYFQGNSAPDKSGLPSDRFSAERTGGSVSTLTIQRTQQEDSAVYLCASSLTGGSEKLFFGSGTQLSVL.

V is TRBV6-6 and J is TRBJ1-2; 9 bases fit TRBD1. Germline CDR1 is MNHNY and CDR2 is SVGAGI (reference sequence). The CDR3 totals 16 residues. Losses at the gene ends were 6 bases for V and 6 bases for J; bases not matched to a gene: 14. The CDR3 bases are TGTGCCAGCAGACCGGGACAGGGTTTGAGCTCCGATGGCTACACCTTC. Translated: CASRPGQGLSSDGYTF.

The CDR3 region is CASSLGDNIEQYF. The CDR3, as DNA: TGCGCCAGCAGCTTGGGGGACAACATCGAGCAGTACTTC. J is TRBJ2-7 and V is TRBV5-1; possible D gene TRBD1, 6 bases. The ends were cut back, 0 bases at V and 6 bases at J, with 10 bases in the middle. This CDR3 is 13 amino acids long. CDR1 and CDR2 from the germline V gene are SGHRS and YFSETQ. The full variable domain, with the rest looked up from reference TRBV5-1 and TRBJ2-7, is KAGVTQTPRYLIKTRGQQVTLSCSPISGHRSVSWYQQTPGQGLQFLFEYFSETQRNKGNFPGRFSGRQFSNSRSEMNVSTLELGDSALYLCASSLGDNIEQYFGPGTRLTVT.

This chain links TRBV6-5 with TRBJ2-5, with 10 positions matching TRBD1. After removal of 5 bases from V and 5 bases from J, the junction contained 5 bases not matched to a gene. The CDR3 length is 14 residues. Germline lookup yields CDR1 MNHEY and CDR2 SVGAGI. The CDR3: CASSGTGVMETQYF. The CDR3 nucleotides read TGTGCCAGCAGTGGGACAGGGGTGATGGAGACCCAGTACTTC.

The genes are TRBV7-8 and TRBJ1-5, with 9 bases fitting TRBD1. V lost 3 bases to trimming and J lost 9 bases; unmatched junction nucleotides: 3. Germline lookup yields CDR1 SGHVS and CDR2 FQNEAQ. This CDR3 is built from 13 residues. This CDR3 reads CASSFDRGWPQHF. The DNA for the CDR3 is TGTGCCAGCAGCTTTGACAGGGGGTGGCCCCAGCATTTT.

The chain joins TRBV28 to TRBJ2-1; the match to TRBD2 covers 9 bases. The V and J ends lost 2 bases and 6 bases, in that order; junction bases with no gene match: 8. The CDR3 runs 16 residues. Germline lookup yields CDR1 MDHEN and CDR2 SYDVKM. Written as DNA, the CDR3 is TGTGCCAGCAGTTTAGTTGGGCGGGGGGGCCGCAATGAGCAGTTCTTC. Translated, it gives CASSLVGRGGRNEQFF.

The gene calls are TRBV11-2 and TRBJ1-1; TRBD1 aligns across 7 bases. After removal of 0 bases from V and 11 bases from J, the junction contained 9 bases not matched to a gene. The CDR3 sequence is 14 residues long. The germline CDR1 and CDR2 sequences are SGHAT and FQNNGV. The CDR3 region has the DNA TGTGCCAGCAGCTTAGATGGGGACAGTAGGGCCGCTTTCTTT. Translating gives CASSLDGDSRAAFF.